One sample yielded the 2 T cell receptor beta chains listed below, sequenced in a study of blood T cells in healthy people across ages. Primers used in a second PCR of about 7 to 11 cycles were a sample-barcoded 5' primer and a J-beta primer mix. TCRdb reprocessed the 5' RACE reads with MiXCR, giving one entry per CDR3 protein. The top ten clones hold roughly 6.3% of a sample with 1,300,000 or so distinct CDR3 sequences, approximately 59% of them seen once. Sequencing used blood. The receptors stem from a man aged 18 to 35 in good health.

This chain links TRBV27 with TRBJ1-4; no definite D call. The germline gives CDR1 MNHEY, CDR2 SMNVEV (reference sequence). This CDR3 spans 15 amino acids. Trimming removed 0 bases from V and 4 bases from J, with 9 bases in between. CDR3 in amino acids: CASSLSPGGNEKLFF. Here the CDR3 DNA reads TGTGCCAGCAGTTTATCGCCGGGTGGTAATGAAAAACTGTTTTTT.

This clonotype was recorded once. The V call is TRBV10-1, the J call TRBJ2-7, with D perhaps matching TRBD1 (6 bases). V was trimmed by 6 bases and J by 5 bases, leaving 14 bases between them. The CDR3 length is 13 residues. CDR1 and CDR2 (germline): WNHNN, SYGVQD (reference sequence). The CDR3 DNA is TGCGCCAGCAGCCGGGACATTTCGGACGAGCAGTACTTC. This translates into CASSRDISDEQYF.